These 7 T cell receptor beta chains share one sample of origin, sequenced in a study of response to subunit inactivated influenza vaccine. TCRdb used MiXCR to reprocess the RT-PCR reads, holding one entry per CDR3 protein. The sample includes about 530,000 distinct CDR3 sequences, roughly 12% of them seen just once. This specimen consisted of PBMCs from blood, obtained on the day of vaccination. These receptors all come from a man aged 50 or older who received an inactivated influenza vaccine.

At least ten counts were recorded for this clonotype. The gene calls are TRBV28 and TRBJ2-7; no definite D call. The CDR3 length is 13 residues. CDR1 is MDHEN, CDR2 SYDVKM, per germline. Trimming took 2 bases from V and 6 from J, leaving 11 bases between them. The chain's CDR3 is CASSLALPGEQYF. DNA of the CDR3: TGTGCCAGCAGTTTAGCTCTCCCCGGCGAGCAGTACTTC.

CDR3 loop: CASSLSNAGQNNEQFF. For the CDR3, the DNA is TGTGCCAGCAGTTTATCGAACGCGGGACAGAACAATGAGCAGTTCTTC. The chain combines TRBV27 with TRBJ2-1; a weak D match, TRBD1 (7 bases). This CDR3 is 16 amino acids long. Trimming pared 0 bases from V and 5 bases from J, leaving 14 bases between. CDR1 MNHEY and CDR2 SMNVEV come from the germline V gene (reference sequence).

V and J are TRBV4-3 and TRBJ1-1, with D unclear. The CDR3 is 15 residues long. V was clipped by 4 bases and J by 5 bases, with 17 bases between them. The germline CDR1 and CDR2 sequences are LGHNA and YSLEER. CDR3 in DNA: TGCGCCAGCAGCCCTCCGCCGAGGGAATGGACTGAAGCTTTCTTT. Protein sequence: CASSPPPREWTEAFF.

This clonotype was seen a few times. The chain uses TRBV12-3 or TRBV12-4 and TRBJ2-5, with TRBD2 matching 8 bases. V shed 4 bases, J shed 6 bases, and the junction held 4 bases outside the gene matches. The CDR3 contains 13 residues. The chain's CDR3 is CASSSRGGKTQYF. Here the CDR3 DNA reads TGTGCCAGCAGTTCCCGGGGGGGGAAGACCCAGTACTTC.

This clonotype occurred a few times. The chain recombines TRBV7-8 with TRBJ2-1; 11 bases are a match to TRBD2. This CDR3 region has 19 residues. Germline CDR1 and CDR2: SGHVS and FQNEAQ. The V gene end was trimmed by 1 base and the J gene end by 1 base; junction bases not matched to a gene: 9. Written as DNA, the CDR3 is TGTGCCAGCAGCTTAGATGTAGCGGGAGGGTCCCTTTCCTACAATGAGCAGTTCTTC. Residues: CASSLDVAGGSLSYNEQFF.

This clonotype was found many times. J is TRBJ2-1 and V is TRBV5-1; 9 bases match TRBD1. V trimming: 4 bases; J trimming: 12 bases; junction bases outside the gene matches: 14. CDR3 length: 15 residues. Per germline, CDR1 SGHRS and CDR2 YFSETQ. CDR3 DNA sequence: TGCGCCAGCAGCCTAACAGGGGGCGCTGGGTCAGGGCAGTTCTTC. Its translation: CASSLTGGAGSGQFF.

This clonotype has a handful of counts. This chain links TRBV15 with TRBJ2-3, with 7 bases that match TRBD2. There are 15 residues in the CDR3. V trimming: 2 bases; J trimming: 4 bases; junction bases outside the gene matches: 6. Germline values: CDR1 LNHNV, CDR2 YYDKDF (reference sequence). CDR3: CATSRSGLDSDTQYF. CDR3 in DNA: TGTGCCACCAGCAGATCTGGACTAGATTCAGATACGCAGTATTTT.